This passage covers 29 T cell receptor beta chains from one sample sequenced in a study of blood T cells in healthy people across ages. Primers used in a second PCR of roughly 6 to 11 cycles were a sample-barcoded 5' primer and a J-beta primer mix. A single record per CDR3 protein comes from TCRdb applying MiXCR to the 5' RACE reads. The sample has 1.4 million or so distinct CDR3 sequences, 40% to 45% seen once; the top ten hold approximately 4%. Sequenced sample: blood. The receptors stem from a woman aged 18 to 35 in good health.

The V call is TRBV28, the J call TRBJ2-7; possible D gene TRBD1, 5 bases. The CDR3 consists of 15 residues. The ends were cut back, 2 bases at V and 5 bases at J, with 16 bases in the middle. Germline V gene lookup returns CDR1 MDHEN and CDR2 SYDVKM. CDR3 in amino acids: CASSLGAQPGDEQYF. The CDR3 region has the DNA TGTGCCAGCAGTTTAGGGGCACAGCCTGGCGACGAGCAGTACTTC.

In the case of this clonotype: Germline is not matched at one junction end, which may reflect a read error. This chain connects TRBV4-2 to TRBJ2-2; TRBD2 agrees at 9 bases. CDR1 is LGHNA, CDR2 YNFKEQ, per germline. The CDR3 spans 18 residues. CDR3 residues: CASNQDQAGGFNTGELFF. The CDR3 DNA follows: TGTGCCAGCAACCAAGATCAAGCGGGGGGATTCAACACCGGGGAGCTGTTTTTT.

In nucleotides, the CDR3 is TGCGCCAGCAGCCAAGATCCAGGGGGCTGGAATCAGCCCCAGCATTTT. It translates to CASSQDPGGWNQPQHF. This chain uses TRBV4-1 with TRBJ1-5; TRBD1 agrees at 8 bases. Trimming cost V 0 bases and J 4 bases; bases outside gene matches: 5. Germline lookup yields CDR1 MGHRA and CDR2 YSYEKL. CDR3 length: 16 residues.

V and J are TRBV20-1 and TRBJ1-1; D is possibly TRBD1 (6 bases). Between the trimmed V and J ends, which lost 3 bases and 2 bases, there was a span of 16 bases. CDR1 and CDR2 from the germline V gene are DFQATT and SNEGSKA (reference sequence). CDR3 length: 15 amino acids. The CDR3 sequence: CSARWTESINTEAFF. CDR3 DNA: TGCAGTGCTAGGTGGACAGAGTCAATTAACACTGAAGCTTTCTTT.

The rearrangement links TRBV6-5 to TRBJ1-6; TRBD1 is a possible D gene (5 bases). The CDR3 totals 15 residues. CDR1 and CDR2 (germline): MNHEY, SVGAGI. Trimming took 6 bases from V and 7 from J, leaving 16 bases between them. The CDR3: CASRNSPGQNSPLHF. DNA for the CDR3: TGTGCCAGCAGGAATTCTCCGGGGCAGAATTCACCCCTCCACTTT.

This clonotype has a handful of counts. V gene TRBV29-1 combines with J gene TRBJ2-7; 7 bases are shared with TRBD2. V lost 7 bases, J lost 4 bases, and 10 bases stayed unmatched. The CDR3 spans 13 residues. Germline CDR1 reads SQVTM; CDR2 reads ANQGSEA. CDR3 bases: TGCAGCGCCCAAGCCGGGACTATTTACGAGCAGTACTTC. It yields the protein CSAQAGTIYEQYF.

The CDR3 region has the DNA TGTGCCAGCAGCAGATTACTGGGACAGAACTACGAGCAGTACTTC. This gives the protein CASSRLLGQNYEQYF. The gene calls are TRBV21-1 and TRBJ2-7; the D call in the table, TRBD1, was not verified against the DNA. TRBV21-1 has pseudogene status. The CDR3 loop spans 15 amino acids.

This clonotype has just a few counts. J is TRBJ2-5 and V is TRBV20-1, with a tentative D call TRBD1 (5 bases). CDR3 length: 13 residues. CDR1 is DFQATT, CDR2 SNEGSKA, per germline (reference sequence). Trimming removed 1 base at V and 1 base at J, with 7 bases between. CDR3 DNA sequence: TGCAGTGCTAGAGTTAGGGGCCAAGAGACCCAGTACTTC. It encodes CSARVRGQETQYF.

The CDR3 region is CASSPGLAAEQFF. CDR3 bases: TGTGCCAGCAGTCCGGGACTAGCAGCTGAGCAGTTCTTC. V gene TRBV2 combines with J gene TRBJ2-1, with 9 bases aligning to TRBD2. CDR3 length equals 13 residues. Per the germline V gene, CDR1 is SNHLY and CDR2 is FYNNEI. Losses at the gene ends were 5 bases for V and 9 bases for J; bases not matched to a gene: 5.

The chain combines TRBV4-2 with TRBJ2-2, with 7 positions matching TRBD2. J gave up 8 bases and V 3 bases, and 6 bases lay outside the gene matches. The germline V gene has CDR1 LGHNA and CDR2 YNFKEQ. The CDR3 contains 14 residues. The CDR3 is CASSHLGGKGELFF. For the CDR3, the DNA is TGTGCCAGCAGCCATTTGGGAGGGAAGGGGGAGCTGTTTTTT.

The chain uses TRBV6-5 and TRBJ2-5; 8 nucleotides align to TRBD1. The CDR3 extends over 15 amino acids. CDR1 and CDR2 from the germline V gene are MNHEY and SVGAGI. The J segment lost 11 bases and the V segment lost 6 bases, leaving 17 bases of the junction unmatched. The DNA of the CDR3 is TGTGCCAGCAGGAGGGGACAGGCCTTTCCCAGTGAGCAGTACTTC. This sequence encodes CASRRGQAFPSEQYF.

This chain links TRBV10-3 with TRBJ2-1, with D maybe TRBD2 (5 bases). Trimming stripped 0 bases from V and 10 bases from J, with 7 bases between. CDR1 is ENHRY, CDR2 SYGVKD, per germline. CDR3 length equals 12 residues. Here the CDR3 reads CAISESGAEQFF. The CDR3 DNA sequence: TGTGCCATCAGTGAGTCGGGAGCGGAGCAGTTCTTC.

The V gene is TRBV12-3 or TRBV12-4, the J gene TRBJ2-1, with 9 bases identical to TRBD1. The CDR3 spans 17 residues. With V trimmed by 8 bases and J by 3 bases, 14 bases remained unmatched. CDR3 protein: CASRRPWGQGYYNEQFF. The CDR3 DNA reads TGTGCCAGCCGACGACCGTGGGGACAGGGCTACTACAATGAGCAGTTCTTC.

This clonotype occurred a few times. A read error may be the cause here, since a much bigger clone is one base away. The genes are TRBV18 and TRBJ2-7; D gene uncertain. The CDR3 covers 14 residues. V lost 0 bases and J lost 6, with 12 bases in between. CDR1 KGHSH and CDR2 LQKENI come from the germline V gene. The CDR3, as DNA: TGTGCCAGCTCACCACCATCTACCTACTGCGAGCAGTACTTC. It codes for CASSPPSTYCEQYF.

This chain links TRBV20-1 with TRBJ2-5, with TRBD1 matching over 9 bases. The J call may be faulty, since TRBJ2-7 better matches the DNA end. CDR3 length: 13 residues. Per the germline V gene, CDR1 is DFQATT and CDR2 is SNEGSKA (reference sequence). The CDR3 DNA reads as TGCAGTGCTAGGGGGACAGGGTATCACGAGCAGTACTTC. Its translation: CSARGTGYHEQYF.

V is TRBV12-3 or TRBV12-4 and J is TRBJ1-2; D is ambiguous. Trimming shortened V by 6 bases and J by 7 bases, and 12 bases separated the two germline ends. The CDR3 sequence is 12 residues long. The CDR3 DNA reads TGTGCCAGCAGGTCACTGGGTGGTGGCTACACCTTC. Protein: CASRSLGGGYTF.

As to this clonotype: Likely a read error: the CDR3 ends without its conserved phenylalanine or tryptophan. This sequence joins TRBV7-2 and TRBJ2-3, with 7 bases fitting TRBD1. The CDR3 has 17 residues. The germline V gene encodes CDR1 SGHTA and CDR2 FQGNSA. Trimming at V came to 1 base and at J to 8 bases, leaving 15 bases not matched to a gene. CDR3: CASSLVGRGRGSGTQYV. The CDR3 DNA follows: TGTGCCAGCAGCTTAGTTGGGCGCGGCAGGGGGTCCGGTACGCAGTATGTT.

This chain links TRBV7-9 with TRBJ2-1, with D possibly matching TRBD1 (5 bases). The ends were cut back, 10 bases at V and 5 bases at J, with 12 bases in the middle. This CDR3 region has 12 residues. Germline V lookup: CDR1 SEHNR, CDR2 FQNEAQ (reference sequence). The CDR3 nucleotides are TGTGCCACACGATCGGACAACAATGAGCAGTTCTTC. Protein product: CATRSDNNEQFF.

The CDR3: CASSEGTSSSGANVLTF. CDR3 DNA: TGTGCCAGCAGTGAAGGCACTTCCAGCTCTGGGGCCAACGTCCTGACTTTC. The genes are TRBV6-1 and TRBJ2-6; D not certain. CDR3 length: 17 residues. Germline V gene sequence: CDR1 MNHNS, CDR2 SASEGT. Trimming pared 1 base from V and 0 bases from J, leaving 10 bases between.

Worth noting for this clonotype: One end of the junction is discordant with germline, which a read error may explain. The chain links TRBV6-5 to TRBJ2-7; unclear D gene. The length of the CDR3 is 14 residues. Looked up from germline, CDR1 is MNHEY and CDR2 is SVGAGI. The CDR3 coding sequence is TGTGCCACCAGTTACTCGGGCAGTCCCTACGAGCAGTACTTC. Amino acids: CATSYSGSPYEQYF.

The table lists this clonotype with a few counts. This chain joins TRBV9 and TRBJ2-5; no clear D gene. Deletions cut 1 base from V and 2 bases from J, with 9 bases between. Germline V CDR1 and CDR2: SGDLS, YYNGEE. CDR3 length: 14 residues. CDR3 region: CASSVSSGQETQYF. Written as DNA, the CDR3 is TGTGCCAGCAGCGTAAGTTCAGGACAAGAGACCCAGTACTTC.

V usage is TRBV6-2 or TRBV6-3 and J usage is TRBJ2-7; D ambiguous. Germline CDR1 MNHEY, CDR2 SVGEGT. CDR3 size: 16 residues. The ends were cut back, 0 bases at V and 0 bases at J, with 12 bases in the middle. The CDR3 region has the DNA TGTGCCAGCAGTTACTCTATCGCCATGAGCTCCTACGAGCAGTACTTC. Amino acids: CASSYSIAMSSYEQYF.

The chain recombines TRBV7-9 with TRBJ1-1; maybe TRBD1 (5 bases). Deletions cut 7 bases from V and 0 bases from J, with 12 bases between. Germline V gene lookup returns CDR1 SEHNR and CDR2 FQNEAQ (reference sequence). The CDR3 extends over 14 amino acids. The CDR3 loop is CASNLDRLNTEAFF. The CDR3 DNA sequence: TGTGCCAGCAACCTAGACAGATTGAACACTGAAGCTTTCTTT.

The CDR3 sequence: CASSRGELSNGYTF. CDR3 bases: TGCGCCAGCAGCCGGGGTGAGCTATCAAATGGCTACACCTTC. This chain uses TRBV4-3 with TRBJ1-2, with D hard to call. Trimming cost V 4 bases and J 6 bases, with 15 bases left between them. The CDR3 contains 14 residues. CDR1 and CDR2 from the germline V gene are LGHNA and YSLEER.

This clonotype was seen a few times. The chain employs TRBV30 and TRBJ2-3, with D perhaps assigned TRBD1 or TRBD2 (5 bases each). The ends were cut back, 2 bases at V and 0 bases at J, with 12 bases in the middle. The CDR3 is 15 amino acids. The germline gives CDR1 GTSNPN, CDR2 SVGIG (reference sequence). CDR3 loop: CAWSRGVKSTDTQYF. The DNA for the CDR3 is TGTGCCTGGAGTAGGGGAGTCAAGAGCACAGATACGCAGTATTTT.

V usage is TRBV6-5 and J usage is TRBJ1-4; D is ambiguous. V was pared by 4 bases and J by 1 base, with 4 bases between. Germline V lookup: CDR1 MNHEY, CDR2 SVGAGI. This CDR3 comprises 13 residues. CDR3 nucleotides: TGTGCCAGCAGTTTTCAAACTAATGAAAAACTGTTTTTT. It codes for CASSFQTNEKLFF.

This clonotype was observed a few times. The chain uses TRBV20-1 and TRBJ2-1; 11 bases map to TRBD2. Germline values: CDR1 DFQATT, CDR2 SNEGSKA (reference sequence). J lost 7 bases, V lost 0 bases, and 5 bases had no gene match. The CDR3 extends over 15 amino acids. CDR3 in amino acids: CSARDAGTSGNEQFF. Written as DNA, the CDR3 is TGCAGTGCTAGAGATGCCGGGACTAGCGGAAATGAGCAGTTCTTC.

The V gene is TRBV25-1, the J gene TRBJ1-4; maybe TRBD1 (5 bases). The CDR3 spans 16 residues. In germline, CDR1 is MGHDK, CDR2 SYGVNS. The V end was cut by 6 bases, the J end by 6 bases, with 20 bases between. The DNA of the CDR3 is TGTGCCAGCAGCTATGACACCACGGACACGGATGAAAAACTGTTTTTT. Its protein is CASSYDTTDTDEKLFF.

The chain has TRBV3-1 and TRBJ2-1, with TRBD2 matching 7 bases. Trimming took 4 bases from V and 12 from J; bases not matched to a gene: 9. Germline values: CDR1 LGHDT, CDR2 YNNKEL (reference sequence). The length of the CDR3 is 13 residues. This CDR3 reads CASSRLATGGQFF. In nucleotides, the CDR3 is TGTGCCAGCAGCCGACTAGCAACGGGTGGGCAGTTCTTC.